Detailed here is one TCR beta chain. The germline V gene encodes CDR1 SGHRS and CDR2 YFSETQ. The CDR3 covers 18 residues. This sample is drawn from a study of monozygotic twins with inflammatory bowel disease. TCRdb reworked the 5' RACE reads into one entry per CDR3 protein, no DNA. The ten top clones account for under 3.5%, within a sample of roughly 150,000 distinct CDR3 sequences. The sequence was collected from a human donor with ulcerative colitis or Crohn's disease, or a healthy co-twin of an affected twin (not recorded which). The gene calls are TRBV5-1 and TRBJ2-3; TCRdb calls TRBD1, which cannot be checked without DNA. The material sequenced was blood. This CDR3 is CASSYCPVRGKGTDTQYF.